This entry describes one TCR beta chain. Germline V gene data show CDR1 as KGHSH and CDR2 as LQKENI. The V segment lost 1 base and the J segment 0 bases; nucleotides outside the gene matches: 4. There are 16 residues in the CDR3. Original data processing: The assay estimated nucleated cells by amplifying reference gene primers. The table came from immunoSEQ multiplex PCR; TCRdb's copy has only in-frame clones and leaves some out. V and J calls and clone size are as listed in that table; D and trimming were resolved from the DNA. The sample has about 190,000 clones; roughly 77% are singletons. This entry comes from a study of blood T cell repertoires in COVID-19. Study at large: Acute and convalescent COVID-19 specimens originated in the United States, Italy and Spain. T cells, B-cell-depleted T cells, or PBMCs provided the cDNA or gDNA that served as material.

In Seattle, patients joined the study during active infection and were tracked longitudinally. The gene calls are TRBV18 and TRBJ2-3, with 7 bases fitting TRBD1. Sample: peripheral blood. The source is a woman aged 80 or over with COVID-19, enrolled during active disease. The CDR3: CASSPLRTGSTDTQYF. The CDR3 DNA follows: TGTGCCAGCTCACCACTCCGGACAGGAAGCACAGATACGCAGTATTTT.